These 18 T cell receptor beta chains were sequenced from one sample in a study of response to subunit inactivated influenza vaccine. TCRdb fed the RT-PCR reads into MiXCR, producing one record per CDR3 protein. This sample has roughly 550,000 distinct CDR3 sequences, with under 30% found just once. This sample also appeared in a second study, on T cells expressing NK-cell markers. As that study records: The TCR beta cDNA came from 5'RACE template switching with UMIs.

The material sequenced was CD4+ T cells sorted from PBMCs, taken less than 13 days after vaccination. These receptors all stem from a man in his fifties or sixties who received an inactivated influenza vaccine.

The chain uses TRBV28 and TRBJ2-2; D is unclear. Germline CDR1 reads MDHEN; CDR2 reads SYDVKM. The length of the CDR3 is 12 residues. V was cut by 7 bases and J by 5 bases, with 8 bases left in between. CDR3 residues: CASTQRTGELFF. CDR3 sequence (DNA): TGTGCCAGCACCCAGAGGACCGGGGAGCTGTTTTTT.

This chain uses TRBV28 with TRBJ2-3; TRBD2 matches at 11 bases. The CDR3 loop spans 14 amino acids. Germline CDR1 reads MDHEN; CDR2 reads SYDVKM. J gave up 6 bases and V 5 bases, and 4 bases lay outside the gene matches. The CDR3 is CASSPPSGRDTQYF. Here the CDR3 DNA reads TGTGCCAGCAGTCCCCCTAGCGGGAGGGATACGCAGTATTTT.

This chain uses TRBV29-1 with TRBJ2-7; D is tentatively TRBD1 or TRBD2 (6 bases each). CDR3 length equals 12 residues. Trimming shortened V by 6 bases and J by 5 bases, and 14 bases separated the two germline ends. Germline V gene sequence: CDR1 SQVTM, CDR2 ANQGSEA. The CDR3 region has the DNA TGCAGCGTGGGACTGGGGGCGAACGAGCAGTACTTC. Translation gives CSVGLGANEQYF.

This clonotype appeared a few times. The chain combines TRBV5-5 with TRBJ2-7; 8 bases align to TRBD1. Germline-derived CDR1 and CDR2 are SGHKS and YYEKEE (reference sequence). V gave up 0 bases and J gave up 4 bases; unmatched junction bases: 6. The CDR3 has 15 amino acids. CDR3 region: CASSLGAGGYYEQYF. DNA for the CDR3: TGTGCCAGCAGCTTGGGCGCAGGGGGCTATTACGAGCAGTACTTC.

This sequence joins TRBV5-4 and TRBJ1-4, with D possibly being TRBD1 (5 bases). The V and J ends lost 4 bases and 4 bases respectively, with 11 bases between them. The CDR3 is made up of 14 amino acids. Germline V gene sequence: CDR1 SGHNT, CDR2 YYREEE (reference sequence). CDR3 coding DNA: TGTGCCAGCAGCCCGGGACCGAATAATGAAAAACTGTTTTTT. It specifies CASSPGPNNEKLFF. Looking up the rest from reference TRBV5-4 and TRBJ1-4 gives the full variable domain: ETGVTQSPTHLIKTRGQQVTLRCSSQSGHNTVSWYQQALGQGPQFIFQYYREEENGRGNFPPRFSGLQFPNYSSELNVNALELDDSALYLCASSPGPNNEKLFFGSGTQLSVL.

The sample holds a few counts of this clonotype. The chain links TRBV5-1 to TRBJ2-3; 14 nucleotides match TRBD2. J gave up 1 base and V 3 bases, and 7 bases lay outside the gene matches. The CDR3 runs 18 residues. Germline loops: CDR1 SGHRS, CDR2 YFSETQ. DNA of the CDR3: TGCGCCAGCAGCTCGGGACTAGCGGGAGAGAGGGGCACAGATACGCAGTATTTT. Protein sequence: CASSSGLAGERGTDTQYF.

CDR3 DNA sequence: TGTGCCAGCAGTCCCCGACTAGCGGGAGGGTCAGATACGCAGTATTTT. It yields the protein CASSPRLAGGSDTQYF. The V and J genes are TRBV27 and TRBJ2-3, with TRBD2 matching 14 bases. This CDR3 contains 16 residues. Germline CDR1 is MNHEY and CDR2 is SMNVEV (reference sequence). Trimming cost V 5 bases and J 4 bases; bases outside gene matches: 5.

The table lists this clonotype with a few counts. The chain is built from TRBV5-4 and TRBJ2-1; 8 bases line up with TRBD1. This CDR3 comprises 15 residues. The V gene end was trimmed by 4 bases and the J gene end by 14 bases; junction bases not matched to a gene: 17. In germline, CDR1 is SGHNT, CDR2 YYREEE (reference sequence). The CDR3 here is CASSRDNGRDRLEFF. In nucleotides, the CDR3 is TGTGCCAGCAGCCGAGATAACGGCCGGGACAGGCTCGAGTTCTTC.

In this sample, this clonotype turned up a few times. The genes are TRBV20-1 and TRBJ2-4, with D perhaps TRBD1 (6 bases). CDR3 length: 14 residues. The V and J ends lost 2 bases and 3 bases respectively, with 11 bases between them. CDR1 DFQATT and CDR2 SNEGSKA come from the germline V gene (reference sequence). The CDR3 bases are TGCAGTGCTAGATACAGGGTTGGCAAAAACATTCAGTACTTC. Encoded protein: CSARYRVGKNIQYF.

The chain links TRBV20-1 to TRBJ2-7, with D maybe TRBD2 (5 bases). V gave up 6 bases and J gave up 3 bases, with 9 bases separating them. Germline CDR1 reads DFQATT; CDR2 reads SNEGSKA (reference sequence). The CDR3 consists of 11 residues. CDR3 protein: CSATRNYEQYF. The DNA of the CDR3 is TGCAGTGCAACTAGGAACTACGAGCAGTACTTC.

The chain is built from TRBV2 and TRBJ2-5; 8 bases line up with TRBD1. V gave up 3 bases and J gave up 5 bases; unmatched junction bases: 5. CDR1 SNHLY and CDR2 FYNNEI come from the germline V gene. This CDR3 contains 14 residues. CDR3 region: CASSEQGASETQYF. The CDR3 DNA is TGTGCCAGCAGTGAGCAGGGGGCTTCGGAGACCCAGTACTTC.

The rearrangement joins TRBV3-1 to TRBJ2-2; 9 nucleotides match TRBD1. The germline V gene encodes CDR1 LGHDT and CDR2 YNNKEL (reference sequence). V shed 1 base and J 6 bases; nucleotides not matched to a gene: 0. The CDR3 runs 14 residues. The CDR3 spells CASSQGTGAGELFF. The CDR3 nucleotides read TGTGCCAGCAGCCAAGGGACAGGGGCCGGGGAGCTGTTTTTT.

This chain links TRBV20-1 with TRBJ2-3; TRBD2 matches at 8 bases. The germline V gene has CDR1 DFQATT and CDR2 SNEGSKA (reference sequence). V was clipped by 4 bases and J by 3 bases; unmatched bases: 9. The CDR3 loop spans 15 amino acids. The CDR3 bases are TGCAGTGCTAAAATAGCGGGGCGAGGGACAGATACGCAGTATTTT. It yields the protein CSAKIAGRGTDTQYF.

This clonotype was detected a few times. The CDR3 is CATSRDRIEAFF. The CDR3, as DNA: TGTGCCACCAGCAGAGATCGTATAGAAGCTTTCTTT. The chain links TRBV15 to TRBJ1-1; D is unresolved. CDR1 LNHNV and CDR2 YYDKDF come from the germline V gene (reference sequence). The V end lost 0 bases, the J end lost 8 bases, and 7 bases lay between the germline ends. The CDR3 is made up of 12 amino acids.

The chain links TRBV20-1 to TRBJ2-5; 13 bases agree with TRBD2. The V segment lost 7 bases and the J segment 0 bases; nucleotides outside the gene matches: 5. CDR1 is DFQATT, CDR2 SNEGSKA, per germline (reference sequence). The CDR3 contains 15 residues. The CDR3 spells CSVWTSGGHQETQYF. CDR3 nucleotides: TGCAGTGTTTGGACTAGCGGGGGCCACCAAGAGACCCAGTACTTC.

V is TRBV10-3 and J is TRBJ2-5; TRBD2 agrees at 15 bases. V lost 5 bases, J lost 4 bases, and 2 bases stayed unmatched. The germline V gene has CDR1 ENHRY and CDR2 SYGVKD. This CDR3 is built from 15 residues. The CDR3 nucleotides are TGTGCCATCAGTAGGGGACTAGCGGGAGGAGAGACCCAGTACTTC. Its protein product is CAISRGLAGGETQYF.

This clonotype was counted ten times or more. The genes are TRBV6-1 and TRBJ1-4; D is ambiguous. The CDR3 extends over 15 amino acids. Germline lookup yields CDR1 MNHNS and CDR2 SASEGT. The germline V and J ends were trimmed by 9 bases and 8 bases, with 22 bases remaining between them. The CDR3 DNA sequence: TGTGCCAGTTCTCGGGCCCCAGCTGGAAAAGAAAAACTGTTTTTT. Its protein is CASSRAPAGKEKLFF.

J is TRBJ1-1 and V is TRBV6-1; 8 positions agree with TRBD1. V dropped 5 bases and J dropped 6; count of bases not matched to a gene: 8. There are 14 residues in the CDR3. Germline values: CDR1 MNHNS, CDR2 SASEGT. The CDR3: CASSTPGGAAEAFF. The CDR3 nucleotides read TGTGCCAGCAGTACGCCAGGGGGCGCGGCTGAAGCTTTCTTT.